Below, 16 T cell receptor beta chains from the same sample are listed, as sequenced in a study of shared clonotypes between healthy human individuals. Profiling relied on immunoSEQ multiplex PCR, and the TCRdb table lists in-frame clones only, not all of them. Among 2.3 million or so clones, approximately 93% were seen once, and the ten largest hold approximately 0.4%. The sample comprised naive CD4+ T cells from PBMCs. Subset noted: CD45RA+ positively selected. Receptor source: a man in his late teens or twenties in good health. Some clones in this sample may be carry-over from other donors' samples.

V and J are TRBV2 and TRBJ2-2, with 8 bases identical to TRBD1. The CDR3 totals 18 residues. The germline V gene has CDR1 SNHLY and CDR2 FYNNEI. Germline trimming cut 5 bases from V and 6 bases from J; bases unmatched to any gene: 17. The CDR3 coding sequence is TGTGCCAGCAGTTGGACAGGGATACGCCAGGGCCCCGCCGGGGAGCTGTTTTTT. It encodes CASSWTGIRQGPAGELFF.

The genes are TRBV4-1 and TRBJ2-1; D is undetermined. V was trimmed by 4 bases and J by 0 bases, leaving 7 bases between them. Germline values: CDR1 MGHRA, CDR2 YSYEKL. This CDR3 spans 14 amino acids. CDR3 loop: CASSRPGSYNEQFF. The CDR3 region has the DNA TGCGCCAGCAGCCGTCCGGGCTCCTACAATGAGCAGTTCTTC.

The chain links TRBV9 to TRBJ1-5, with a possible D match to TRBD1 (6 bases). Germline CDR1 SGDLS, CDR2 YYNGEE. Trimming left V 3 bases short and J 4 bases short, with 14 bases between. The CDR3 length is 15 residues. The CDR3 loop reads CASSDRDTVNQPQHF. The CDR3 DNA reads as TGTGCCAGCAGCGACCGGGACACCGTAAATCAGCCCCAGCATTTT.

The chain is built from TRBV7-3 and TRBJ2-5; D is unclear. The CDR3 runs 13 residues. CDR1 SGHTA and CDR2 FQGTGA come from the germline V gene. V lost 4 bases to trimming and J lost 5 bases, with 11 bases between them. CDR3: CASSYTRRETQYF. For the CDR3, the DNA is TGTGCCAGCAGCTACACCCGCCGGGAGACCCAGTACTTC.

CDR3 protein: CASSYFDTEAFF. CDR3 sequence (DNA): TGTGCCAGCAGTTACTTTGACACTGAAGCTTTCTTT. The chain has TRBV6-6 and TRBJ1-1; no clear D. The germline V and J ends were trimmed by 1 base and 3 bases, with 3 bases remaining between them. CDR3 length: 12 amino acids. CDR1 is MNHNY and CDR2 is SVGAGI in the germline V gene (reference sequence).

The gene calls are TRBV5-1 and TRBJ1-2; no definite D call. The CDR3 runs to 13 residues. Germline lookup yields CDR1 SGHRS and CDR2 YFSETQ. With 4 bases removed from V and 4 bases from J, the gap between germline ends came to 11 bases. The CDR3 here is CASSPKPSYGYTF. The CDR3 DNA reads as TGCGCCAGCAGCCCCAAGCCTTCCTATGGCTACACCTTC.

CDR3 in amino acids: CASRRTGGRDEQFF. CDR3 nucleotides: TGTGCCAGTAGGAGGACAGGGGGGAGAGATGAGCAGTTCTTC. The V gene is TRBV19, the J gene TRBJ2-1; 10 bases agree with TRBD1. V lost 6 bases, J lost 8 bases, and 7 bases stayed unmatched. The CDR3 sequence is 14 residues long. Germline V gives CDR1 LNHDA, CDR2 SQIVND (reference sequence).

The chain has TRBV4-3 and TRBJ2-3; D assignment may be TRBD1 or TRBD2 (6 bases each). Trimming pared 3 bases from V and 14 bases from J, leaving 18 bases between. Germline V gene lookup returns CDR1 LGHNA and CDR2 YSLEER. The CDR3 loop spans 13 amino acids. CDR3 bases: TGCGCCAGCAGCCACGCAAGGGGGGACCCAACGTATTTT. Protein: CASSHARGDPTYF.

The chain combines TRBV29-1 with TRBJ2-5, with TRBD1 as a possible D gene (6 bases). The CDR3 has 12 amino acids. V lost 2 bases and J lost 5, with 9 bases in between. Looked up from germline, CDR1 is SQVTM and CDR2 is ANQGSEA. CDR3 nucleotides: TGCAGCGTTGAACAGGGGATCGAGACCCAGTACTTC. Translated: CSVEQGIETQYF.

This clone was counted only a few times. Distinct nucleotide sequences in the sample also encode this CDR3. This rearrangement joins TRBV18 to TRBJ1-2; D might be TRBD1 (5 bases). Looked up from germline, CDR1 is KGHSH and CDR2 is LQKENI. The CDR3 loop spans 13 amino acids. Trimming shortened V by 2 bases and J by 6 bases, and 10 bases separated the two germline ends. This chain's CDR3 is CASSPGAGNGYTF. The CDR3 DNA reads TGTGCCAGCTCACCAGGGGCAGGGAATGGCTACACCTTC.

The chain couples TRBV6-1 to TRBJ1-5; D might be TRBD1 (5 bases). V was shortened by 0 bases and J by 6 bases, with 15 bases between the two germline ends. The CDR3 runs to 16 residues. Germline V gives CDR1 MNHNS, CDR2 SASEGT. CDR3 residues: CASSEAATRQGQPQHF. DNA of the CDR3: TGTGCCAGCAGTGAAGCTGCCACCCGCCAGGGTCAGCCCCAGCATTTT.

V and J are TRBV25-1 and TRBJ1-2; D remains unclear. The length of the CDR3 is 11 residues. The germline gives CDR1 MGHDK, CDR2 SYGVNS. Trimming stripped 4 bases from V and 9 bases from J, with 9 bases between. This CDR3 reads CASSVSARYTF. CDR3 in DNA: TGTGCCAGCAGTGTATCAGCGCGCTACACCTTC.

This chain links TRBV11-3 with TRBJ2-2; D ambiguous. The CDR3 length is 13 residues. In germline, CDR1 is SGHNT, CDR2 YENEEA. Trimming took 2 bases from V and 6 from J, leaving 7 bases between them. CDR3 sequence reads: CASSLNSAGELFF. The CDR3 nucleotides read TGTGCCAGCAGCTTAAATTCAGCCGGGGAGCTGTTTTTT. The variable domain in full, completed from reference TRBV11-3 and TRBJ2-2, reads EAGVVQSPRYKIIEKKQPVAFWCNPISGHNTLYWYLQNLGQGPELLIRYENEEAVDDSQLPKDRFSAERLKGVDSTLKIQPAELGDSAVYLCASSLNSAGELFFGEGSRLTVL.

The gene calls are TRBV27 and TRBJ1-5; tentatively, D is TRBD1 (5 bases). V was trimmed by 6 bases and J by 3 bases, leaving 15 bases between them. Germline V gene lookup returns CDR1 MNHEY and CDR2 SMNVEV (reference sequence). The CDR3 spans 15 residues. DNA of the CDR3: TGTGCCAGCAGCCGATGGGGGGTCGTCAATCAGCCCCAGCATTTT. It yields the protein CASSRWGVVNQPQHF.

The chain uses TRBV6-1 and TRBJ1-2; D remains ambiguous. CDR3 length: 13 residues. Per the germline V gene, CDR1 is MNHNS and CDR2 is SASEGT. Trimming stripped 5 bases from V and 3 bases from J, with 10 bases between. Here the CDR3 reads CASSSSAHYGYTF. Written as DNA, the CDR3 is TGTGCCAGCAGTTCGTCGGCCCACTATGGCTACACCTTC.

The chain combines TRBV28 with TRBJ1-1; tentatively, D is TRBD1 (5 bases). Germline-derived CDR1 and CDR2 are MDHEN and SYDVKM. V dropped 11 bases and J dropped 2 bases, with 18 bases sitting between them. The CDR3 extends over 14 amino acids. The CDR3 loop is CAGSFGGTNTEAFF. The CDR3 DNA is TGTGCCGGGTCGTTTGGAGGGACCAACACTGAAGCTTTCTTT.